The 14 T cell receptor beta chains in this list originate from one sample, sequenced in a study of T cells after yellow fever vaccination. MiXCR, applied by TCRdb to the 5' RACE reads, yields one record per CDR3 protein. The data show about 630,000 distinct CDR3 sequences, about 12% seen once. The sequences come from PBMCs, collected on the day of the yellow fever booster vaccination. Every receptor here comes from a man younger than 40 who received the YFV17D yellow fever vaccine.

The chain combines TRBV10-3 with TRBJ2-3, with 8 bases identical to TRBD2. The germline V gene has CDR1 ENHRY and CDR2 SYGVKD. V was clipped by 10 bases and J by 5 bases; unmatched bases: 8. There are 13 residues in the CDR3. The CDR3 DNA reads as TGTGCCACCTCATTGCTAGCGGGAGATACGCAGTATTTT. This translates into CATSLLAGDTQYF.

This clonotype came up a few times. The chain joins TRBV12-3 or TRBV12-4 to TRBJ1-5; the D gene is possibly TRBD1 (5 bases). CDR3 length equals 15 residues. The V gene lost 0 bases and the J gene lost 7 bases, with 13 bases spanning the gap. The CDR3 DNA follows: TGTGCCAGCAGTTTAGCAGGGGCAATCCAACAGCCCCAGCATTTT. Its protein product is CASSLAGAIQQPQHF.

This clonotype was counted ten times or more. V is TRBV12-3 or TRBV12-4 and J is TRBJ1-1; TRBD1 matches 9 bases. J was trimmed by 4 bases and V by 6 bases; bases with no gene match: 9. This CDR3 region has 15 residues. The CDR3 loop reads CASSRGQGLGTEAFF. The DNA of the CDR3 is TGTGCCAGCAGCCGTGGACAGGGGTTGGGCACTGAAGCTTTCTTT.

V is TRBV20-1 and J is TRBJ1-2; D is unresolved. The germline gives CDR1 DFQATT, CDR2 SNEGSKA (reference sequence). V shed 2 bases and J shed 3 bases, with 16 bases lying between them. The CDR3 runs to 15 residues. The CDR3 DNA sequence: TGCAGTGCTAGATCCGTAGAGGGTCGGGACTATGGCTACACCTTC. Its translation: CSARSVEGRDYGYTF.

The rearrangement uses TRBV11-2 and TRBJ2-7; 8 nucleotides match TRBD1. Germline V lookup: CDR1 SGHAT, CDR2 FQNNGV. The CDR3 extends over 14 amino acids. The V gene end was trimmed by 5 bases and the J gene end by 3 bases; junction bases not matched to a gene: 6. CDR3 nucleotides: TGTGCCAGCAGCCGGACAGGGAGAATCTACGAGCAGTACTTC. Its translation: CASSRTGRIYEQYF.

This clonotype was observed a few times. V and J are TRBV6-1 and TRBJ2-3; TRBD2 aligns across 9 bases. The CDR3 consists of 13 residues. In germline, CDR1 is MNHNS, CDR2 SASEGT. Trimming at V came to 9 bases and at J to 5 bases, leaving 6 bases not matched to a gene. In DNA form, the CDR3 reads TGTGCCAGTCTAGCGGGACTCGGAGATACGCAGTATTTT. It specifies CASLAGLGDTQYF.

This clonotype was seen at least ten times. The rearrangement links TRBV6-2 or TRBV6-3 to TRBJ2-7; unclear D gene. This CDR3 is 13 amino acids long. Germline V gives CDR1 MNHEY, CDR2 SVGEGT. V dropped 2 bases and J dropped 1 base, with 6 bases sitting between them. CDR3 sequence (DNA): TGTGCCAGCAGTTACCTAAGATCCTACGAGCAGTACTTC. As protein: CASSYLRSYEQYF.

This chain's CDR3 is CASSQRRVFFTDTQYF. In DNA form, the CDR3 reads TGTGCCAGCAGCCAAAGGAGGGTTTTCTTCACAGATACGCAGTATTTT. This sequence joins TRBV3-1 and TRBJ2-3, with D maybe TRBD2 (6 bases). This CDR3 comprises 16 residues. V lost 2 bases, J lost 2 bases, and 14 bases lay in between. Germline CDR1 is LGHDT and CDR2 is YNNKEL (reference sequence).

This clonotype was recorded a few times. V and J are TRBV5-1 and TRBJ2-5; no clear D gene. Trimming shortened V by 7 bases and J by 3 bases, and 13 bases separated the two germline ends. This CDR3 comprises 13 residues. Germline assignment: CDR1 SGHRS and CDR2 YFSETQ. The CDR3 loop is CASRPTGEETQYF. The CDR3 nucleotides are TGCGCCAGCCGACCGACTGGGGAAGAGACCCAGTACTTC.

CDR3 sequence (DNA): TGCAGTGCTAGAGACCCTGGGAGGGGCACAGATACGCAGTATTTT. Translating gives CSARDPGRGTDTQYF. The rearrangement uses TRBV20-1 and TRBJ2-3; 7 bases are shared with TRBD2. Germline assignment: CDR1 DFQATT and CDR2 SNEGSKA (reference sequence). The CDR3 has 15 amino acids. V gave up 0 bases and J gave up 1 base; unmatched junction bases: 4.

This clonotype was recorded many times. This sequence joins TRBV12-3 or TRBV12-4 and TRBJ2-3; 7 positions agree with TRBD2. J lost 0 bases, V lost 10 bases, and 1 base had no gene match. The CDR3 is 12 residues long. The CDR3 DNA reads TGTGCCACTAGCGGTAGCACAGATACGCAGTATTTT. This translates into CATSGSTDTQYF.

The sample holds many counts of this clonotype. The chain joins TRBV6-5 to TRBJ2-7; D is possibly TRBD1 or TRBD2 (5 bases each). Looked up from germline, CDR1 is MNHEY and CDR2 is SVGAGI. This CDR3 has 13 residues. V was clipped by 0 bases and J by 7 bases, with 10 bases between them. Written as DNA, the CDR3 is TGTGCCAGCAGTTACTCGTGGGGGTATGAGCAGTACTTC. Amino acids: CASSYSWGYEQYF.

The chain joins TRBV7-6 to TRBJ2-7, with D tentatively TRBD2 (6 bases). This CDR3 region has 15 residues. Germline values: CDR1 SGHVS, CDR2 FNYEAQ. V was cut by 1 base and J by 0 bases, with 10 bases left in between. CDR3: CASSLGEDYSYEQYF. DNA of the CDR3: TGTGCCAGCAGCTTAGGGGAGGACTACTCCTACGAGCAGTACTTC. Full variable domain (outside the CDR3, taken from reference TRBV7-6 and TRBJ2-7): GAGVSQSPRYKVTKRGQDVALRCDPISGHVSLYWYRQALGQGPEFLTYFNYEAQQDKSGLPNDRFSAERPEGSISTLTIQRTEQRDSAMYRCASSLGEDYSYEQYFGPGTRLTVT.

This clonotype has a handful of counts. The V gene is TRBV12-3 or TRBV12-4, the J gene TRBJ1-2; D possibly corresponds to TRBD1 (5 bases). The CDR3 consists of 11 residues. Trimming shortened V by 4 bases and J by 7 bases, and 7 bases separated the two germline ends. The CDR3 sequence: CASSSGFGYTF. The CDR3 coding sequence is TGTGCCAGCAGTTCAGGGTTTGGCTACACCTTC.